Described below is a single TCR beta chain sequence and its context. Antigen unknown. The source of the sample is a study of cytomegalovirus exposure and HLA in healthy donors. Study summary: An analysis done earlier identified fewer than 140 million unique TCR beta sequences from 150 million to 200 million T cells. Findings of the study overall: Based on reports, TCR beta sequences accurately predicted HLA-A and HLA-B alleles for most subjects. There were around 160 TCR beta chains listed as cytomegalovirus-associated.

The PCR made use of 60 Vbeta and 13 Jbeta primers. Clones were sequenced by immunoSEQ multiplex PCR, and TCRdb holds only the in-frame ones, with some missing. The repertoire holds roughly 150,000 clones, more than 75% seen once, with 1.4% in the top ten. Germline V CDR1 and CDR2: KGHSH, LQKENI. V lost 3 bases and J lost 2, with 10 bases in between. This CDR3 has 15 residues. Material: PBMCs. J is TRBJ2-2 and V is TRBV18; a weak D match, TRBD1 (6 bases). The source of this sequence is a male donor in good health and CMV-seronegative. The CDR3 sequence is CASSPQGLNTGELFF. The CDR3, as DNA: TGTGCCAGCTCACCCCAGGGGCTCAACACCGGGGAGCTGTTTTTT.